The 26 T cell receptor beta chains below all came from one sample that was sequenced in a study of regulatory T cells in long-lasting Graves disease (dated by TCRdb to about 2021). The library came from multiplex PCR. These reads were obtained on an Illumina HiSeq 4000. TCR beta libraries were built with iRepertoire HTBI primers and Arm-PCR amplification of CDR3 regions. TCRdb trimmed public reads at Q25 via fastp, called clones via MiXCR and kept in-frame beta chains. Each CDR3 protein appears once, grouped with its most common genes and DNA. In all, the sample holds roughly 520,000 distinct CDR3 sequences, and 12% of those were seen once. Roughly 8.9% of the sample goes to the ten largest clones. The time point label of this sample denotes: newly diagnosed GD, antithyroid drugs for less than 3 months. For both TCR sequencing and RNA sequencing, RNA was extracted from PBMCs using TRIzol. Separately, the same data were catalogued under a study of T cells in Graves' hyperthyroidism and ophthalmopathy.

The material was peripheral blood mononuclear cells (PBMCs), obtained at new diagnosis, from a patient treated with antithyroid drugs. The receptors were gathered from a woman in her thirties with Graves disease. Donor details come from another sample of the same person, matched by shared clones.

This clonotype occurred a few times. The CDR3, as DNA: TGTGCCAGCAGCTTAGCTGGGGGAGTTCCCTATGGCTACACCTTC. It yields the protein CASSLAGGVPYGYTF. The chain employs TRBV11-2 and TRBJ1-2; D is possibly TRBD1 (5 bases). Germline V gene lookup returns CDR1 SGHAT and CDR2 FQNNGV. Trimming removed 1 base from V and 4 bases from J, with 13 bases in between. The CDR3 is made up of 15 amino acids.

This rearrangement joins TRBV5-1 to TRBJ2-3; 8 bases line up with TRBD1. The CDR3 covers 16 residues. Germline V gives CDR1 SGHRS, CDR2 YFSETQ. The junction had 7 bases not matched to a gene; V was cut back by 0 bases and J by 4 bases. The CDR3: CASSLAAGGWSDTQYF. In nucleotides, the CDR3 is TGCGCCAGCAGCTTGGCGGCAGGGGGCTGGTCAGATACGCAGTATTTT.

In regard to this clonotype: Compared with germline, one end of the junction differs, possibly owing to a read error. The genes are TRBV12-3 or TRBV12-4 and TRBJ2-5; possible D gene TRBD1, 5 bases. This CDR3 is 17 amino acids long. The CDR3 region has the DNA TGTACCAGCAGCTTGGCCTGGGGCCAGAAGAACCAAGAGACCCAGTACTTC. Translated: CTSSLAWGQKNQETQYF.

The J gene is TRBJ2-2, the V gene TRBV6-2 or TRBV6-3; D uncertain. The ends were cut back, 6 bases at V and 0 bases at J, with 8 bases in the middle. Germline V lookup: CDR1 MNHEY, CDR2 SVGEGT. The CDR3 has 14 amino acids. The CDR3 loop is CASRTNTNTGELFF. The CDR3 coding sequence is TGTGCCAGCAGAACCAATACGAACACCGGGGAGCTGTTTTTT.

In its sample, this clonotype was seen many times. V usage is TRBV14 and J usage is TRBJ1-2; 7 bases match TRBD1. Germline V gene lookup returns CDR1 SGHDN and CDR2 FVKESK. This CDR3 has 13 residues. Unmatched junction bases numbered 5, after V lost 4 bases and J lost 6 bases. CDR3 DNA sequence: TGTGCCAGCAGCCCCAGACAGGGCGATGGCTACACCTTC. It codes for CASSPRQGDGYTF.

This clonotype was counted ten times or more. The V gene is TRBV5-1, the J gene TRBJ2-1, with no clear D. There are 14 residues in the CDR3. V was cut by 6 bases and J by 4 bases, with 14 bases left in between. Germline V gives CDR1 SGHRS, CDR2 YFSETQ. DNA for the CDR3: TGCGCCAGCACCACCCCAGAGGTTTACAATGAGCAGTTCTTC. Its translation is CASTTPEVYNEQFF.

This clonotype was counted many times. As DNA, the CDR3 is TGTGCCAGCAGCTTAGCGTTTAGGGAGCAGTACTTC. This translates into CASSLAFREQYF. The chain carries TRBV7-2 and TRBJ2-7; D unresolved. The CDR3 extends over 12 amino acids. The V end lost 0 bases, the J end lost 7 bases, and 7 bases lay between the germline ends. CDR1 and CDR2 from the germline V gene are SGHTA and FQGNSA. Looking up the rest from reference TRBV7-2 and TRBJ2-7 gives the full variable domain: GAGVSQSPSNKVTEKGKDVELRCDPISGHTALYWYRQSLGQGLEFLIYFQGNSAPDKSGLPSDRFSAERTGGSVSTLTIQRTQQEDSAVYLCASSLAFREQYFGPGTRLTVT.

Ten or more counts support this clonotype. The chain recombines TRBV28 with TRBJ2-3; no clear D. The germline CDR1 and CDR2 sequences are MDHEN and SYDVKM. Trimming left V 5 bases short and J 0 bases short, with 9 bases between. The CDR3 runs to 14 residues. The CDR3 DNA reads TGTGCCAGCAGTGCAGGACGGAGCACAGATACGCAGTATTTT. This gives the protein CASSAGRSTDTQYF.

The table lists this clonotype with many counts. This chain uses TRBV9 with TRBJ1-1; a weak D match, TRBD1 (6 bases). CDR3 size: 15 residues. V dropped 4 bases and J dropped 8 bases, with 21 bases sitting between them. Per germline, CDR1 SGDLS and CDR2 YYNGEE. This CDR3 is CASSQTGGRAKEAFF. The CDR3 DNA sequence: TGTGCCAGCAGCCAGACGGGGGGCAGGGCTAAGGAAGCTTTCTTT.

This clonotype was detected only a few times. The CDR3 loop reads CATTGTTNEKLFF. DNA for the CDR3: TGTGCCACCACAGGGACAACTAATGAAAAACTGTTTTTT. The chain links TRBV12-3 or TRBV12-4 to TRBJ1-4; D might be TRBD1 (6 bases). The CDR3 is 13 residues long. Trimming stripped 10 bases from V and 0 bases from J, with 9 bases between.

This clonotype was observed a few times. The gene calls are TRBV14 and TRBJ2-1, with D tentatively TRBD2 (6 bases). Trimming stripped 3 bases from V and 0 bases from J, with 18 bases between. The CDR3 is made up of 18 amino acids. Germline-derived CDR1 and CDR2 are SGHDN and FVKESK. CDR3 sequence: CASSHPIRGKSSYNEQFF. CDR3 DNA: TGTGCCAGCAGCCATCCCATCCGCGGGAAGAGCTCCTACAATGAGCAGTTCTTC.

In its sample, this clonotype was seen many times. The V and J genes are TRBV7-2 and TRBJ2-3; 11 positions agree with TRBD2. This CDR3 is built from 16 residues. CDR1 and CDR2 from the germline V gene are SGHTA and FQGNSA. Trimming took 5 bases from V and 2 from J; bases not matched to a gene: 6. The CDR3 loop reads CASSVGTSGHTDTQYF. Here the CDR3 DNA reads TGTGCCAGCAGCGTCGGGACTAGCGGACACACAGATACGCAGTATTTT. Full variable domain (missing parts from reference TRBV7-2 and TRBJ2-3): GAGVSQSPSNKVTEKGKDVELRCDPISGHTALYWYRQSLGQGLEFLIYFQGNSAPDKSGLPSDRFSAERTGGSVSTLTIQRTQQEDSAVYLCASSVGTSGHTDTQYFGPGTRLTVL.

This clonotype has ten or more counts. The CDR3: CASSPPLTGSDTQYF. The CDR3 nucleotides are TGTGCCAGCTCCCCTCCATTAACGGGATCAGATACGCAGTATTTT. V gene TRBV18 combines with J gene TRBJ2-3, with a tentative D call TRBD2 (5 bases). Germline CDR1 is KGHSH and CDR2 is LQKENI. This CDR3 is built from 15 residues. Trimming shortened V by 6 bases and J by 4 bases, and 17 bases separated the two germline ends.

This clonotype was observed at least ten times. The rearrangement uses TRBV19 and TRBJ2-5, with 9 bases lining up with TRBD1. The length of the CDR3 is 14 residues. After removal of 8 bases from V and 5 bases from J, the junction contained 9 bases not matched to a gene. Germline loops: CDR1 LNHDA, CDR2 SQIVND (reference sequence). As DNA, the CDR3 is TGTGCCAGTTCTGAGACAGGGGGGGGGGAGACCCAGTACTTC. Translated: CASSETGGGETQYF.

This clonotype was recorded at least ten times. The chain carries TRBV11-1 and TRBJ2-7; the D is unclear. Germline lookup yields CDR1 SGHAT and CDR2 FQDESV (reference sequence). The CDR3 loop spans 12 amino acids. V was cut by 2 bases and J by 3 bases, with 5 bases left in between. CDR3 amino acids: CASSLPNYEQYF. CDR3 in DNA: TGTGCCAGCAGCTTACCGAACTACGAGCAGTACTTC. The entire variable domain, with the rest obtained from reference TRBV11-1 and TRBJ2-7, is as follows: EAEVAQSPRYKITEKSQAVAFWCDPISGHATLYWYRQILGQGPELLVQFQDESVVDDSQLPKDRFSAERLKGVDSTLKIQPAELGDSAMYLCASSLPNYEQYFGPGTRLTVT.

A few counts support this clonotype. The genes are TRBV6-1 and TRBJ2-1, with TRBD1 identical over 7 bases. J gave up 4 bases and V 5 bases, and 5 bases lay outside the gene matches. Germline V gene data show CDR1 as MNHNS and CDR2 as SASEGT. The CDR3 is made up of 14 amino acids. The CDR3 nucleotides read TGTGCCAGCAGTACCGGGACAGCTTACAATGAGCAGTTCTTC. The encoded protein is CASSTGTAYNEQFF.

This clonotype was seen at least ten times. This chain connects TRBV11-2 to TRBJ2-1, with D perhaps matching TRBD2 (5 bases). Germline V gives CDR1 SGHAT, CDR2 FQNNGV. This CDR3 is built from 13 residues. The germline V and J ends were trimmed by 4 bases and 5 bases, with 9 bases remaining between them. The CDR3 DNA reads as TGTGCCAGCAGCTCTCGGGAACACAATGAGCAGTTCTTC. Protein sequence: CASSSREHNEQFF. Filled out from reference TRBV11-2 and TRBJ2-1, the complete variable domain reads EAGVAQSPRYKIIEKRQSVAFWCNPISGHATLYWYQQILGQGPKLLIQFQNNGVVDDSQLPKDRFSAERLKGVDSTLKIQPAKLEDSAVYLCASSSREHNEQFFGPGTRLTVL.

The table lists this clonotype with many counts. The V gene is TRBV27, the J gene TRBJ2-2; 8 bases are shared with TRBD1. V was pared by 3 bases and J by 2 bases, with 5 bases of the junction left unmatched. The CDR3 is 16 amino acids. Germline CDR1 reads MNHEY; CDR2 reads SMNVEV (reference sequence). The CDR3 sequence is CASSFLDRVNTGELFF. CDR3 sequence (DNA): TGTGCCAGCAGTTTCCTGGACAGGGTTAACACCGGGGAGCTGTTTTTT.

The sample holds many counts of this clonotype. This chain links TRBV15 with TRBJ1-2; 7 bases align to TRBD1. The V gene's germline CDR1 is LNHNV and CDR2 YYDKDF (reference sequence). Trimming cost V 0 bases and J 8 bases; bases outside gene matches: 9. This CDR3 has 15 residues. As DNA, the CDR3 is TGTGCCACCAGCAGAGATTATTCAGGGGGGAGAGGCTACACCTTC. Amino acid sequence: CATSRDYSGGRGYTF.

This clonotype appeared many times. The chain uses TRBV5-1 and TRBJ2-4; D may be TRBD1 (6 bases). Trimming left V 2 bases short and J 6 bases short, with 21 bases between. The V gene's germline CDR1 is SGHRS and CDR2 YFSETQ. The CDR3 contains 17 residues. CDR3 region: CASSFQGQSRPGNIQYF. CDR3 DNA sequence: TGCGCCAGCAGCTTCCAAGGACAGTCTCGCCCTGGAAACATTCAGTACTTC.

This clonotype showed up just a few times. The J gene is TRBJ1-5, the V gene TRBV19, with D perhaps matching TRBD1 (6 bases). The V end lost 9 bases, the J end lost 4 bases, and 16 bases lay between the germline ends. The CDR3 totals 14 residues. CDR1 and CDR2 (germline): LNHDA, SQIVND (reference sequence). The CDR3: CASLQGGENQPQHF. CDR3 in DNA: TGTGCCAGCCTTCAAGGGGGGGAAAATCAGCCCCAGCATTTT. The variable domain in full, with the rest retrieved from reference TRBV19 and TRBJ1-5, is DGGITQSPKYLFRKEGQNVTLSCEQNLNHDAMYWYRQDPGQGLRLIYYSQIVNDFQKGDIAEGYSVSREKKESFPLTVTSAQKNPTAFYLCASLQGGENQPQHFGDGTRLSIL.

This clonotype was seen repeatedly, ten times or more. V gene TRBV12-5 combines with J gene TRBJ1-2, with TRBD1 as a possible D gene (6 bases). V lost 3 bases and J lost 4, with 12 bases in between. Looked up from germline, CDR1 is LGHNT and CDR2 is FRNRAP. The CDR3 contains 14 residues. The CDR3 DNA reads as TGTGCTAGTGGTTTTTGGGACACCCTCTATGGCTACACCTTC. Translation: CASGFWDTLYGYTF.

In its sample, this clonotype was seen many times. The rearrangement links TRBV29-1 to TRBJ1-1, with D unclear. From germline, CDR1 is SQVTM and CDR2 ANQGSEA. The V end was cut by 3 bases, the J end by 3 bases, with 20 bases between. This CDR3 is built from 16 residues. CDR3 DNA sequence: TGCAGCGTTGACGGTCAGGAAAGAGGTAGGGACACTGAAGCTTTCTTT. Its translation is CSVDGQERGRDTEAFF. Drawing the rest from reference TRBV29-1 and TRBJ1-1, the complete variable domain is SAVISQKPSRDICQRGTSLTIQCQVDSQVTMMFWYRQQPGQSLTLIATANQGSEATYESGFVIDKFPISRPNLTFSTLTVSNMSPEDSSIYLCSVDGQERGRDTEAFFGQGTRLTVV.

This clonotype was seen repeatedly, ten times or more. This rearrangement joins TRBV2 to TRBJ1-2, with unresolved D. The germline V gene encodes CDR1 SNHLY and CDR2 FYNNEI. Trimming removed 5 bases from V and 4 bases from J, with 11 bases in between. The CDR3 consists of 13 residues. CDR3: CASSPGFAYGYTF. The CDR3 nucleotides read TGTGCCAGCAGTCCGGGGTTCGCCTATGGCTACACCTTC. Full variable domain (outside the CDR3, taken from reference TRBV2 and TRBJ1-2): EPEVTQTPSHQVTQMGQEVILRCVPISNHLYFYWYRQILGQKVEFLVSFYNNEISEKSEIFDDQFSVERPDGSNFTLKIRSTKLEDSAMYFCASSPGFAYGYTFGSGTRLTVV.

The chain recombines TRBV24-1 with TRBJ2-1; 11 nucleotides line up with TRBD2. V dropped 3 bases and J dropped 0; count of bases not matched to a gene: 18. This CDR3 comprises 22 residues. The germline V gene has CDR1 KGHDR and CDR2 SFDVKD. The CDR3 bases are TGTGCCACCAGTGATCGTCCGCGACTAGCGGGGCCAGCCAAGAGCTCCTACAATGAGCAGTTCTTC. Protein sequence: CATSDRPRLAGPAKSSYNEQFF.

This clonotype has ten or more counts. The chain joins TRBV30 to TRBJ2-7, with a tentative D call TRBD2 (6 bases). Germline CDR1 and CDR2: GTSNPN and SVGIG (reference sequence). With 8 bases removed from V and 5 bases from J, the gap between germline ends came to 19 bases. The CDR3 has 13 residues. CDR3 sequence (DNA): TGTGCCGGGATGACCGGGACTTGGAACGAGCAGTACTTC. Encoded protein: CAGMTGTWNEQYF. Combining the CDR3 with reference TRBV30 and TRBJ2-7 gives the whole variable domain SQTIHQWPATLVQPVGSPLSLECTVEGTSNPNLYWYRQAAGRGLQLLFYSVGIGQISSEVPQNLSASRPQDRQFILSSKKLLLSDSGFYLCAGMTGTWNEQYFGPGTRLTVT.